A few counts support the clone carrying this TCR beta chain. This record comes from a study of blood T cell repertoires in COVID-19. Germline loops: CDR1 SGHRS, CDR2 YFSETQ. V was clipped by 2 bases and J by 6 bases, with 8 bases between them. The CDR3 is 13 amino acids. TCRdb keeps only in-frame clones here, not all; method: immunoSEQ multiplex PCR. The repertoire has 350,000 to 400,000 clones, approximately 93% of them found once; the top ten carry over 0.7%. The chain joins TRBV5-1 to TRBJ2-2; perhaps TRBD1 as D (6 bases). This receptor was obtained from a woman aged 35 to 49 who had been exposed to COVID-19. Sequenced: PBMCs or T cells enriched from blood (not recorded which). CDR3 in amino acids: CASSLQGSGELFF. The CDR3 nucleotides are TGCGCCAGCAGCTTACAGGGATCCGGGGAGCTGTTTTTT.